The clone carrying this T cell receptor beta chain came up a few times. Its specificity is unknown. This entry comes from a study of cytomegalovirus exposure and HLA in healthy donors. Background on the study: Genotyping showed roughly 76% of approximately 430 donors falling in the Caucasian-associated ancestry cluster.

Per the germline V gene, CDR1 is MNHNY and CDR2 is SVGAGI (reference sequence). The CDR3 is made up of 14 amino acids. V shed 6 bases and J 4 bases; nucleotides not matched to a gene: 3. Points from the study as a whole: Segments of the TCR beta V type were, in most cases, productive about 87% or about 30% of the time in an earlier analysis.

PCR was performed using 60 Vbeta and 13 Jbeta primers. Data came from immunoSEQ multiplex PCR; TCRdb stores just in-frame clones and leaves some out. This repertoire shows approximately 80,000 clones, roughly 63% found once; its top ten account for about 15%. The sequencing sample was made of PBMCs. The V and J genes are TRBV6-6 and TRBJ1-5; 10 nucleotides match TRBD1. The sequence derives from a middle-aged woman in good health and CMV-seropositive. CDR3 DNA sequence: TGTGCCAGCAGCCTGGGACAGGGGAATCAGCCCCAGCATTTT. This codes for CASSLGQGNQPQHF.